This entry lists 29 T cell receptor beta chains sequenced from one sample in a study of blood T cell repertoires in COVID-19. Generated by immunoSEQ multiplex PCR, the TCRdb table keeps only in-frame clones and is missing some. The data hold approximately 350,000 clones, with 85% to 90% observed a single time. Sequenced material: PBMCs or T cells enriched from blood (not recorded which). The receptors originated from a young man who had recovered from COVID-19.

The CDR3 nucleotides are TGCGCCAGCAGTGTGTCCGTGTACGAGCAGTACTTC. This sequence encodes CASSVSVYEQYF. The V gene is TRBV10-1, the J gene TRBJ2-7, with no clear D. The V gene lost 4 bases and the J gene lost 4 bases, with 8 bases spanning the gap. The CDR3 totals 12 residues. The germline CDR1 and CDR2 sequences are WNHNN and SYGVQD (reference sequence).

The CDR3 coding sequence is TGCGCCAGCAGCCCCCGGGGGGATACCTACGAGCAGTACTTC. It encodes CASSPRGDTYEQYF. The rearrangement uses TRBV5-1 and TRBJ2-7; 7 nucleotides line up with TRBD2. The germline CDR1 and CDR2 sequences are SGHRS and YFSETQ. Unmatched junction bases numbered 6, after V lost 4 bases and J lost 2 bases. This CDR3 has 14 amino acids.

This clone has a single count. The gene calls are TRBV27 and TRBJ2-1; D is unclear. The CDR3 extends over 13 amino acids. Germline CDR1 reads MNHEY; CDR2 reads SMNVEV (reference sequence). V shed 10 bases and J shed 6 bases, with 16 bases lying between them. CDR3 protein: CATYPPTGNEQFF. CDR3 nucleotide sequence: TGTGCCACCTATCCACCTACCGGCAATGAGCAGTTCTTC.

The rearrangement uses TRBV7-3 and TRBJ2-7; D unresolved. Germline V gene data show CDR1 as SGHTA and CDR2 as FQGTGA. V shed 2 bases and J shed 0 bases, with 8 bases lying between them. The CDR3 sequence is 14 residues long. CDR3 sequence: CASSLERNSYEQYF. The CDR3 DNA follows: TGTGCCAGCAGCTTAGAGCGAAACTCCTACGAGCAGTACTTC.

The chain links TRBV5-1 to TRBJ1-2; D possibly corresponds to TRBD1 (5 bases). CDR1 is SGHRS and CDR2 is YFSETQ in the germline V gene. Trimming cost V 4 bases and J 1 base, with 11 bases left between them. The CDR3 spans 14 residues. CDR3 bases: TGCGCCAGCAGCACCACTGACAGTAACTATGGCTACACCTTC. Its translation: CASSTTDSNYGYTF. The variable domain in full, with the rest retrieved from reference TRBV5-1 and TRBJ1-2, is KAGVTQTPRYLIKTRGQQVTLSCSPISGHRSVSWYQQTPGQGLQFLFEYFSETQRNKGNFPGRFSGRQFSNSRSEMNVSTLELGDSALYLCASSTTDSNYGYTFGSGTRLTVV.

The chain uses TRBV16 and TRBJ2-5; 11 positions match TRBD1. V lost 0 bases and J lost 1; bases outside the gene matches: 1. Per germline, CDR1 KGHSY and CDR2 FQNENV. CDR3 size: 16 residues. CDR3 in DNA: TGTGCCAGCAGCCAATCGGGACAGGGGGTCCAAGAGACCCAGTACTTC. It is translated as CASSQSGQGVQETQYF. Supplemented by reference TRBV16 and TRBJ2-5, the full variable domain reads GEEVAQTPKHLVRGEGQKAKLYCAPIKGHSYVFWYQQVLKNEFKFLISFQNENVFDETGMPKERFSAKCLPNSPCSLEIQATKLEDSAVYFCASSQSGQGVQETQYFGPGTRLLVL.

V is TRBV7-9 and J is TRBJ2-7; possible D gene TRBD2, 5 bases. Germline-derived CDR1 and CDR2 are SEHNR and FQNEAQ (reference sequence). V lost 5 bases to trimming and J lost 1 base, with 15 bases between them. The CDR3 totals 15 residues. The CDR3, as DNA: TGTGCCAGCAGCCACTCCGGGGAGCGGTCCTACGAGCAGTACTTC. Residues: CASSHSGERSYEQYF.

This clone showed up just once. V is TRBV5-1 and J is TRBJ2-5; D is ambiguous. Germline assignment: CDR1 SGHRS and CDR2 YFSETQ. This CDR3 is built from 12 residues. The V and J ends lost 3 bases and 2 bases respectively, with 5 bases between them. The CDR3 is CASSYSQETQYF. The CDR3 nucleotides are TGCGCCAGCAGCTACTCTCAAGAGACCCAGTACTTC.

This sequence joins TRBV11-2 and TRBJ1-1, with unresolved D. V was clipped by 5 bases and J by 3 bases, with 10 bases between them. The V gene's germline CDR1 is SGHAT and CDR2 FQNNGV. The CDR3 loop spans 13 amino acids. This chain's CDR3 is CASSPRVDTEAFF. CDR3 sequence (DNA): TGTGCCAGCAGCCCCCGGGTCGACACTGAAGCTTTCTTT.

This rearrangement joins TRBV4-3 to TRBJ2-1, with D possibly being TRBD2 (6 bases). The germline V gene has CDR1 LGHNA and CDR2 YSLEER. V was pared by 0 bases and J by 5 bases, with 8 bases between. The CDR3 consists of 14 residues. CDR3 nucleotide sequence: TGCGCCAGCAGCCAAGATCCGGGAGACAATGAGCAGTTCTTC. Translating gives CASSQDPGDNEQFF.

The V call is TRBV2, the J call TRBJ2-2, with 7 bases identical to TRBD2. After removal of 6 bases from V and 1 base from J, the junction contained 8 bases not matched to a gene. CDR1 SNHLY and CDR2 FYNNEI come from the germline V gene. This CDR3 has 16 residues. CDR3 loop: CASSASGGGNTGELFF. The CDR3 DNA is TGTGCCAGCAGCGCTTCTGGCGGGGGGAACACCGGGGAGCTGTTTTTT.

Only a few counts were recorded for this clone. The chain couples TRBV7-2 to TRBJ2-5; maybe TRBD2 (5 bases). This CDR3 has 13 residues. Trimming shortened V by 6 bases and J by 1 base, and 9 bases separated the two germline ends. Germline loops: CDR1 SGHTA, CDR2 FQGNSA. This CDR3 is CASSGRLQETQYF. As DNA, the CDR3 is TGTGCCAGCAGTGGGAGACTCCAAGAGACCCAGTACTTC.

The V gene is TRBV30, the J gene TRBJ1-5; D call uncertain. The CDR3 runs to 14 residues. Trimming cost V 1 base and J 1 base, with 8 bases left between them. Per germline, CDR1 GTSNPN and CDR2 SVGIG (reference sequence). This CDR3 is CAWSGILSNQPQHF. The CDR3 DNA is TGTGCCTGGAGTGGTATACTGAGCAATCAGCCCCAGCATTTT.

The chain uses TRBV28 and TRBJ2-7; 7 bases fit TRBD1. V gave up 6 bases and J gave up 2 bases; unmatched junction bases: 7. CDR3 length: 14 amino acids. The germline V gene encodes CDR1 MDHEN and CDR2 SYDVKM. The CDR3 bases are TGTGCCAGCAGAACCGGGACAGATCCCTACGAGCAGTACTTC. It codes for CASRTGTDPYEQYF.

The CDR3 protein is CASSLDGSGSAYEQYF. In DNA, the CDR3 is TGTGCCAGCAGCTTAGATGGTAGCGGGTCGGCCTACGAGCAGTACTTC. The chain joins TRBV7-2 to TRBJ2-7; 7 bases are a match to TRBD2. Unmatched junction bases numbered 8, after V lost 1 base and J lost 2 bases. The CDR3 contains 16 residues. In germline, CDR1 is SGHTA, CDR2 FQGNSA. Drawing the rest from reference TRBV7-2 and TRBJ2-7, the complete variable domain is GAGVSQSPSNKVTEKGKDVELRCDPISGHTALYWYRQSLGQGLEFLIYFQGNSAPDKSGLPSDRFSAERTGGSVSTLTIQRTQQEDSAVYLCASSLDGSGSAYEQYFGPGTRLTVT.

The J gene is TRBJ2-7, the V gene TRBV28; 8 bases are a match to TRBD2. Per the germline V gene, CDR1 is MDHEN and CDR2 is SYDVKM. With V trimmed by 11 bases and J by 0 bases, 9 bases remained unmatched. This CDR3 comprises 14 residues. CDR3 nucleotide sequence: TGTGCCTGCCACCCCGCGGGGGGCTCCTACGAGCAGTACTTC. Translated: CACHPAGGSYEQYF.

In nucleotides, the CDR3 is TGCGCCAGCAGCCAATCGTGGACAGTGAACACTGAAGCTTTCTTT. Translating gives CASSQSWTVNTEAFF. The chain carries TRBV4-1 and TRBJ1-1, with D perhaps TRBD1 (6 bases). This CDR3 is 15 amino acids long. CDR1 and CDR2 from the germline V gene are MGHRA and YSYEKL. Trimming took 2 bases from V and 0 from J, leaving 10 bases between them.

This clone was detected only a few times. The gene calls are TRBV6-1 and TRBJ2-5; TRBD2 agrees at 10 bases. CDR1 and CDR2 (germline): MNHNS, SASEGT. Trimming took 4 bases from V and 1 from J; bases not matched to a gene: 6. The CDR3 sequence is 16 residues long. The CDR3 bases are TGTGCCAGCAGTGGTGAACTAGCGGGGATCCAAGAGACCCAGTACTTC. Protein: CASSGELAGIQETQYF.

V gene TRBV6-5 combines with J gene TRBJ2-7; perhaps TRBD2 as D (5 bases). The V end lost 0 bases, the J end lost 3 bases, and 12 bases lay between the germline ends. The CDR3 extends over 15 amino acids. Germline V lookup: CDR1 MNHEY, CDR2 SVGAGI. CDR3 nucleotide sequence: TGTGCCAGCAGTTACTCGGTAGTAGGGAGCTACGAGCAGTACTTC. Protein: CASSYSVVGSYEQYF.

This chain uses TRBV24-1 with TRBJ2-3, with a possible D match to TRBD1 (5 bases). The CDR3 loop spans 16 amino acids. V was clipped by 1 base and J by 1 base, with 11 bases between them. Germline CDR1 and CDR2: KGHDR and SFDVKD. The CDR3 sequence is CATSDFRARGTDTQYF. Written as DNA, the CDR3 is TGTGCCACCAGTGATTTCAGGGCCCGGGGCACAGATACGCAGTATTTT.

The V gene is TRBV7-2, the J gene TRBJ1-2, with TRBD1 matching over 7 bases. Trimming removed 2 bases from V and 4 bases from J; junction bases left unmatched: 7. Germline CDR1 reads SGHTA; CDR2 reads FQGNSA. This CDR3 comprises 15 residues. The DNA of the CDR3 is TGTGCCAGCAGCTTACGGCGGCAGGGGGGCTATGGCTACACCTTC. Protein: CASSLRRQGGYGYTF.

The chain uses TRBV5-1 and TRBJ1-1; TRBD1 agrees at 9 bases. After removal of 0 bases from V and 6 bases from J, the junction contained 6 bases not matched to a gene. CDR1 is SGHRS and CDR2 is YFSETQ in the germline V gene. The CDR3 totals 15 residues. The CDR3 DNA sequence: TGCGCCAGCAGCTTGGGGGGACAGGGAATCTCTGAAGCTTTCTTT. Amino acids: CASSLGGQGISEAFF.

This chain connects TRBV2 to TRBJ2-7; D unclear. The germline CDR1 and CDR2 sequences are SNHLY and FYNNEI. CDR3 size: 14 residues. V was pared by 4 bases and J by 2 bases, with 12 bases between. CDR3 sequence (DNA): TGTGCCAGCAGTGCGCCACAGAATCCCTACGAGCAGTACTTC. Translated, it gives CASSAPQNPYEQYF.

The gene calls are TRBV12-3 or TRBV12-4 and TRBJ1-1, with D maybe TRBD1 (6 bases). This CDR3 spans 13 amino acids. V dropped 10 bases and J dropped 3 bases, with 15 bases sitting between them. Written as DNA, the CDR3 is TGTGCCACCTGGGGGCACCCGGACACTGAAGCTTTCTTT. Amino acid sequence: CATWGHPDTEAFF.

CDR3 residues: CASSSGVGGYTF. CDR3 DNA: TGTGCCAGCAGTTCAGGGGTTGGCGGCTACACCTTC. The chain uses TRBV27 and TRBJ1-2, with D perhaps matching TRBD1 (6 bases). The germline V gene has CDR1 MNHEY and CDR2 SMNVEV (reference sequence). The CDR3 spans 12 residues. V lost 4 bases, J lost 8 bases, and 11 bases lay in between.

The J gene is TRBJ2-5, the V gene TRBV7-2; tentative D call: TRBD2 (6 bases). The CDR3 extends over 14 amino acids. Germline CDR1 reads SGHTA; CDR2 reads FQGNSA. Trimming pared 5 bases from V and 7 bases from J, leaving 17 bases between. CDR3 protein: CASSPTEGLGTQYF. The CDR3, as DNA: TGTGCCAGCAGCCCTACGGAGGGGCTTGGGACCCAGTACTTC.

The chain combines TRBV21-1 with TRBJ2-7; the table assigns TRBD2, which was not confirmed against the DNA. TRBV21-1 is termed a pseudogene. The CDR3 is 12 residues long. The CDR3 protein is CASSLPFYEQYF. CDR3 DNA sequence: TGTGCCAGCAGCCTCCCCTTCTACGAGCAGTACTTC.

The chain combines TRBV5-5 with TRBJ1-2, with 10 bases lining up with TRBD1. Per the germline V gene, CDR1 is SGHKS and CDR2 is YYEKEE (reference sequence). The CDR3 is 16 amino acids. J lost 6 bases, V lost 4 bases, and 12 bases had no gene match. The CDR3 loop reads CASSPGTGDTRDGYTF. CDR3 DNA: TGTGCCAGCAGCCCCGGGACAGGGGATACGAGGGATGGCTACACCTTC.

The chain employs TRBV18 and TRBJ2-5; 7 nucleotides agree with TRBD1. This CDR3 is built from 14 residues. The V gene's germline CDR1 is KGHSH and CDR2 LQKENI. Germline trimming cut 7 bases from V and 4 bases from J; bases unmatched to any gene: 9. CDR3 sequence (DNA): TGTGCCAGCTACCTGGGACAGTCGGGAGAGACCCAGTACTTC. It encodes CASYLGQSGETQYF.